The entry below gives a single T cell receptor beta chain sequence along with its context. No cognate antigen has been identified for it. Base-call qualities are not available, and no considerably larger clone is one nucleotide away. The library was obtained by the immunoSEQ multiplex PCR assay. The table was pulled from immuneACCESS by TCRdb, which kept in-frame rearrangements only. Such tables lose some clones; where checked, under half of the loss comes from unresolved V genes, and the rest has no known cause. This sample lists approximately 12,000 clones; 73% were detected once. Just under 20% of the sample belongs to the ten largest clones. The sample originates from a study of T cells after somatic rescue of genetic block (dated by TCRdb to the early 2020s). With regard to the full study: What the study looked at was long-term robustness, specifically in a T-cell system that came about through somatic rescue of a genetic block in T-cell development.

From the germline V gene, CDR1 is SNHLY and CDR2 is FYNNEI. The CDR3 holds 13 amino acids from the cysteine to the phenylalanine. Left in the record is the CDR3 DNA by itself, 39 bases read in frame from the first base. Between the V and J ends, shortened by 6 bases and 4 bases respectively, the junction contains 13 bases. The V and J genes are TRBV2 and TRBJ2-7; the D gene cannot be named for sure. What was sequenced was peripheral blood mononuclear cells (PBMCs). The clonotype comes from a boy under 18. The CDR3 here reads CASRSWVVYEQYF. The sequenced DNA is TGTGCCAGCAGGAGTTGGGTAGTTTACGAGCAGTACTTC.